This TCR beta chain was recorded in a study of T cells in localized non-small cell lung cancer. Whole-study results and caveats: Owing to sequencing of a solitary tumor region, heterogeneity cannot be discounted. Tumor showed lower T cell clonality than uninvolved adjacent lung, where it was highest.

This CDR3 has 12 amino acids. CDR1 and CDR2 (germline): SGHAT, FQNNGV. The ends were cut back, 1 base at V and 5 bases at J, with 5 bases in the middle. In the case of this clone: Its matching antigen is unknown.

Only in-frame clones appear in the TCRdb table, and some are missing; sequencing was by immunoSEQ multiplex PCR. The sample carries tens of thousands of clones, roughly four fifths recorded once. The receptor comes from a male donor older than 55 with stage III squamous cell lung carcinoma. The chain is built from TRBV11-2 and TRBJ1-1; D is undetermined. The sequences come from peripheral blood, collected before any cancer treatment. CDR3 DNA sequence: TGTGCCAGCAGCTTAGTTAAGACTGAAGCTTTCTTT. Translation gives CASSLVKTEAFF.